The sequence of this T cell receptor (beta chain) was determined in a study of shared clonotypes between healthy human individuals. In the study overall: Participating donors consisted of a couple of women and a few men aged 18 to 49.

V was clipped by 6 bases and J by 8 bases; unmatched bases: 9. This CDR3 is built from 13 residues. Germline CDR1 SQVTM, CDR2 ANQGSEA. Sequencing used immunoSEQ multiplex PCR; TCRdb keeps in-frame clones, though not all of them. This sample has around 500,000 clones, with 70% to 80% found just once. The receptor comes from a woman aged 40 to 50 in good health. Some clones in this sample may be carry-over from other donors' samples. Sequenced input: PBMCs. The chain couples TRBV29-1 to TRBJ1-2, with 10 bases that match TRBD1. The CDR3 sequence is CSVLRQGAKGYTF. The CDR3 DNA sequence: TGCAGCGTCTTACGACAGGGGGCAAAGGGCTACACCTTC.